This T cell receptor (beta chain) was identified during a study of T cell responses to AZD1222 COVID-19 vaccine. Germline V CDR1 and CDR2: MNHEY, SMNVEV (reference sequence). This CDR3 comprises 15 residues. V lost 8 bases, J lost 4 bases, and 11 bases stayed unmatched. Generated by immunoSEQ multiplex PCR, the TCRdb table keeps only in-frame clones and is missing some. Of some 160,000 clones detected, approximately 88% appear once; the ten largest clones hold approximately 1%. Notes on the study in general: Clonal diversity may have been underestimated, and the donors were mostly white British, with more females than males. Spike-specific TCR breadth rose after two AZD1222 doses, and depth rose as well. Just a handful of AZD1222 recipients were seropositive at baseline.

On this clone itself: Its antigen is not identified.

Pooling was applied to second doses at about 4 or about 12 weeks. The V gene is TRBV27, the J gene TRBJ1-5; 7 nucleotides align to TRBD1. The sample here was peripheral blood, taken 28 days after the second AZD1222 dose. The TCR originated in an adult who received the AZD1222 COVID-19 vaccine. The CDR3 coding sequence is TGTGCCAGCCGGGACAGTGTCATCTCTAATCAGCCCCAGCATTTT. Amino acid sequence: CASRDSVISNQPQHF.